This T cell receptor beta chain was observed in a study of T-cell reconstitution after alpha-beta-depleted transplantation in children. Whole-study results and caveats: Surviving thymic progenitors and recipient T cells were the source of high TCRbeta diversity at day 60 in some patients. From newly produced T cells came most of the T-cell counts and diversity one year after transplant. Alpha-beta T cells present about two months after transplant were reported to originate from several hundred expanded graft clones.

The TCRbeta library was prepared with unique molecular identifiers. MiXCR was run by TCRdb on the PCR reads, yielding one entry per CDR3 protein. The table has 670,000 or so distinct CDR3 sequences, about an eighth seen once; the top ten hold 0.79%. CDR1 is MDHEN, CDR2 SYDVKM, per germline. V trimming: 4 bases; J trimming: 4 bases; junction bases outside the gene matches: 8. The CDR3 length is 16 residues. This clonotype was counted many times. The antigen is not known. The sequencing here drew on PBMCs, taken before TCRalphabeta/CD19-depleted stem cell transplant. The source of this sequence is a girl aged 2 to 9 with congenital amegakaryocytic thrombocytopenia, due to receive a stem cell transplant. V is TRBV28 and J is TRBJ2-1; the match to TRBD2 covers 9 bases. The CDR3 protein is CASSSKLAGRYNEQFF. In DNA, the CDR3 is TGTGCCAGCAGTTCCAAACTAGCGGGCCGGTACAATGAGCAGTTCTTC.